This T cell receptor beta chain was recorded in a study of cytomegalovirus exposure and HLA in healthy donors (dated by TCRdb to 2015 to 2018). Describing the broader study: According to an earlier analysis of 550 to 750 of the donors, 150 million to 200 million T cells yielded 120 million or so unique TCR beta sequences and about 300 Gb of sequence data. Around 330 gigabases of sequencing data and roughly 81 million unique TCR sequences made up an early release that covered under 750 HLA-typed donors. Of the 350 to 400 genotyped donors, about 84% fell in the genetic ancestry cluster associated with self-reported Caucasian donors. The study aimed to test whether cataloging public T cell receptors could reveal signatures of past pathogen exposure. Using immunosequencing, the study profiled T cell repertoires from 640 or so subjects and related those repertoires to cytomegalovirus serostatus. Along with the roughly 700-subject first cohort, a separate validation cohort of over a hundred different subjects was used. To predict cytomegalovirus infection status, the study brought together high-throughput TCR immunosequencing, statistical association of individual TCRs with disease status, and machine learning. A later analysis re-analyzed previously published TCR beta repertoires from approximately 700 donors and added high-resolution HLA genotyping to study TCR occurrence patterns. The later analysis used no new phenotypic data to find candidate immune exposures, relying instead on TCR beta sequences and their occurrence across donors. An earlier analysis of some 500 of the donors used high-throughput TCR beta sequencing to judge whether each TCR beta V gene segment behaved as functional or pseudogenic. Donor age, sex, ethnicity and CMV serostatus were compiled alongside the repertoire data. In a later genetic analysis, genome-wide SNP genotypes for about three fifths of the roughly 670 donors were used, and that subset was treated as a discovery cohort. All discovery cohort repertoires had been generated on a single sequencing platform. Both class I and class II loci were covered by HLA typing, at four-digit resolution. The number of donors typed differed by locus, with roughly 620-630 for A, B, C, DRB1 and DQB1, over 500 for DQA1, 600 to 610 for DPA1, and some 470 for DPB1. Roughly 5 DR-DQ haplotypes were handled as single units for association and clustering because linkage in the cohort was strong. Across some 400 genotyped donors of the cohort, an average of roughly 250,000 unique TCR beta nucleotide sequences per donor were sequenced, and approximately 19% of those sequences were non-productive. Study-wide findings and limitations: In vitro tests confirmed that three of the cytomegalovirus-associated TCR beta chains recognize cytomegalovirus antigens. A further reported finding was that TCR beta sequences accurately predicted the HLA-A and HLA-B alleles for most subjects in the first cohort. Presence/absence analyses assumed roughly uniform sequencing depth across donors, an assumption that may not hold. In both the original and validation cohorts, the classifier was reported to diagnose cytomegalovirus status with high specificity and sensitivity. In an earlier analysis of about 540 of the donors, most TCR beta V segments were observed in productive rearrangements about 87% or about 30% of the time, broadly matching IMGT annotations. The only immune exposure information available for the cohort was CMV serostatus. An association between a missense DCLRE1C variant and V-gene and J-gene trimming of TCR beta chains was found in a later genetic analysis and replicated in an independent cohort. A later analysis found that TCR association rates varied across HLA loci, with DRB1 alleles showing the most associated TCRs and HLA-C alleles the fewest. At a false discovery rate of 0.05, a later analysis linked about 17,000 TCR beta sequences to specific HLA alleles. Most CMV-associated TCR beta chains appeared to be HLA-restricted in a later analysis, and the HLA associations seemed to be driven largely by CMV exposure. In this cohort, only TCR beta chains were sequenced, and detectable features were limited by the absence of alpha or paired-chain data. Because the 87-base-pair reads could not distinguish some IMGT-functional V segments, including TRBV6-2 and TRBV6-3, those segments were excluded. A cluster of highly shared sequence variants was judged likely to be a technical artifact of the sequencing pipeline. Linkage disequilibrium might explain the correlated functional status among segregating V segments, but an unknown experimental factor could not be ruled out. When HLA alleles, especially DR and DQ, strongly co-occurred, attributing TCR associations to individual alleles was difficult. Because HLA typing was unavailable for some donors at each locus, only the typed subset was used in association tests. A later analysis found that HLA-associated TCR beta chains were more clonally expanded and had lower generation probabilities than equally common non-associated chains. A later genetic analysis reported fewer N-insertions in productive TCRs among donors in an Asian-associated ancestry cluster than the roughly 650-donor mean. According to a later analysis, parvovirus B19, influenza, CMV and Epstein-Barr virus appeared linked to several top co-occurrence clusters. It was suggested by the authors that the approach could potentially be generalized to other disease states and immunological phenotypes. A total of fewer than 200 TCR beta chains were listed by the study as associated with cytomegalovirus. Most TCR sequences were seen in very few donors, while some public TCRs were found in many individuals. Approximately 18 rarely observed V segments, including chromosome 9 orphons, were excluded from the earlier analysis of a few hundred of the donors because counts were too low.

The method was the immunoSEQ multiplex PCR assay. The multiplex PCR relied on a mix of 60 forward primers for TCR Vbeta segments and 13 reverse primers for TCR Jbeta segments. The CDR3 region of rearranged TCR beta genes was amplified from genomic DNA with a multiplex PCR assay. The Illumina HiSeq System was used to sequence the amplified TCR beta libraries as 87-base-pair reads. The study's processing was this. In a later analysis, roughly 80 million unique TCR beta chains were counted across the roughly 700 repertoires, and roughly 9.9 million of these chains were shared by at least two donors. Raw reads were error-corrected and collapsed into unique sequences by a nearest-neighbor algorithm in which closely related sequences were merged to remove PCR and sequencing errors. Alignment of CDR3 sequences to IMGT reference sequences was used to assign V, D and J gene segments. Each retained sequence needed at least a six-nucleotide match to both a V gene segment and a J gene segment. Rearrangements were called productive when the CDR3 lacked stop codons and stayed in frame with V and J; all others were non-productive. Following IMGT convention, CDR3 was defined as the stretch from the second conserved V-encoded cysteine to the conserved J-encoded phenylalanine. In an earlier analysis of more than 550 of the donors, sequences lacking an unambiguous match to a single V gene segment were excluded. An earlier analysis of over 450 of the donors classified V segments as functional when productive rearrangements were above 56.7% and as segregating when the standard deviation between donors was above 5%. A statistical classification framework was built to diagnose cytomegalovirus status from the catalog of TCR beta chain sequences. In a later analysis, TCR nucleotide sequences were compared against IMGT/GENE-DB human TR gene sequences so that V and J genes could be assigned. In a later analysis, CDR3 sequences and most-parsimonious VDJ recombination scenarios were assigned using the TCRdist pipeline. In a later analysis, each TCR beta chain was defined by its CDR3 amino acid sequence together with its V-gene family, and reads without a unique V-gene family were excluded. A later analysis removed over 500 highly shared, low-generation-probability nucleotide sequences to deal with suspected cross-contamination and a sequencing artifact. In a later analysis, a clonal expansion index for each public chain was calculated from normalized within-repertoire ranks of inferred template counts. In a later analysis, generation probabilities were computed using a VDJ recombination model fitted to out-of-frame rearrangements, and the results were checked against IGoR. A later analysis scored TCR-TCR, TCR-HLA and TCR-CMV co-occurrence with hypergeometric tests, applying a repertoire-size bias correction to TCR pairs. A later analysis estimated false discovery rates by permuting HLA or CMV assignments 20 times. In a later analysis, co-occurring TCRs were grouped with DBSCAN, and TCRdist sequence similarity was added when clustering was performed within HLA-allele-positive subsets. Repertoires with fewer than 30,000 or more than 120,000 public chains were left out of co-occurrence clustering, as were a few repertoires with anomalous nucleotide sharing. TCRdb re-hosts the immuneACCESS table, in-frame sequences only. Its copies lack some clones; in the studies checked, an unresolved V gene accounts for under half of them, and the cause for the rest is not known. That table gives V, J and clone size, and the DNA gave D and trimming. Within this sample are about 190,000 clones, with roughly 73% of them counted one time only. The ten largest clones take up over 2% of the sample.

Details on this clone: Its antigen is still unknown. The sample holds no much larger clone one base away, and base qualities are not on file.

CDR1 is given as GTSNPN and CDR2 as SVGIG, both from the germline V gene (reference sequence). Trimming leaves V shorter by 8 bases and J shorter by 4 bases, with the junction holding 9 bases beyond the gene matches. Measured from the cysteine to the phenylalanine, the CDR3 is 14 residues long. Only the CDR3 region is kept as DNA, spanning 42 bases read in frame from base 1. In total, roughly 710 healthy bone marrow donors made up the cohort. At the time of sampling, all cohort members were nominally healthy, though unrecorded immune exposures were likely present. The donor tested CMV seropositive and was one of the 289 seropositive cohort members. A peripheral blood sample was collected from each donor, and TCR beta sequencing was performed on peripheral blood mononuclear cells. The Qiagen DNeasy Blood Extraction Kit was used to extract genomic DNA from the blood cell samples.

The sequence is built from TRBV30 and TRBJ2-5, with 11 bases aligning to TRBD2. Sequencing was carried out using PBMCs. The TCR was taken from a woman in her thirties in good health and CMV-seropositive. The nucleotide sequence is TGTGCCCTTAGCGGGGGGGCCCTTGGAGAGACCCAGTACTTC. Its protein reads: CALSGGALGETQYF. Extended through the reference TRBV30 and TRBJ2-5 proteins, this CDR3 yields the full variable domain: SQTIHQWPATLVQPVGSPLSLECTVEGTSNPNLYWYRQAAGRGLQLLFYSVGIGQISSEVPQNLSASRPQDRQFILSSKKLLLSDSGFYLCALSGGALGETQYFGPGTRLLVL.